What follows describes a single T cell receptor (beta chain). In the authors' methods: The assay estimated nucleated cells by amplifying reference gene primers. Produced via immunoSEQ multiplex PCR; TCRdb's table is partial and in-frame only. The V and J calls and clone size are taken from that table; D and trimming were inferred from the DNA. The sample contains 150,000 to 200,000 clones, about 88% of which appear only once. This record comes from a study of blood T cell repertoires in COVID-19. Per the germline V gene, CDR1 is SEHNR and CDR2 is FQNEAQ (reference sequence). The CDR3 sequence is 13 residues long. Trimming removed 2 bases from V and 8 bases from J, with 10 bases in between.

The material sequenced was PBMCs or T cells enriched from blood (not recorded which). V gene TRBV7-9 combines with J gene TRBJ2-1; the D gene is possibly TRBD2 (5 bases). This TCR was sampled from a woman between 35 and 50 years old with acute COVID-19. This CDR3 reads CASSLWELDEQFF. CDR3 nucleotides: TGTGCCAGCAGCTTATGGGAGCTCGATGAGCAGTTCTTC.